This TCR beta chain was obtained from a study of PD-1 blockade in mismatch repair-deficient tumors. About the study: Patients had about 13 mismatch repair-deficient cancer types and were previously treated and progressing. Findings of the study overall: Tumor-resident clones, often absent from pretreatment blood, expanded after pembrolizumab and then contracted.

Every patient had mismatch repair deficiency by PCR or immunohistochemistry. TCRs were sequenced from a few patients responding to pembrolizumab. Sequencing used immunoSEQ multiplex PCR; TCRdb keeps in-frame clones, though not all of them. The table has around 100,000 clones, roughly 80% seen once. Germline V gene lookup returns CDR1 SGHNT and CDR2 YENEEA. With V trimmed by 2 bases and J by 7 bases, 11 bases remained unmatched. The CDR3 is 16 residues long. Notes on this clone: The antigen remains undetermined.

The sequenced sample was peripheral blood, obtained more than 58 weeks after starting pembrolizumab. V and J are TRBV11-3 and TRBJ2-1; 7 nucleotides match TRBD2. The TCR originated in an adult with mismatch repair-deficient cancer. DNA of the CDR3: TGTGCCAGCAGCTTATCGGCCCGGGCTAGCGGAAATGAGCAGTTCTTC. This translates into CASSLSARASGNEQFF.